The source of this T cell receptor (beta chain) is a study of breast tumors, draining lymph nodes, adjacent tissues. Study-wide results and limits: Tumor repertoires ranked between lymph nodes and nontumor tissue in diversity, with V and J gene preferences. Findings are consistent with lymph node origin and intratumoral expansion of most tumor T cells. That most tumor T cells come from lymph nodes remained unproven. Tumor and nontumor repertoires were significantly more similar in luminal-like than in basal-like breast cancer.

Samples came from axillary lymph nodes draining the breast cancer. Looked up from germline, CDR1 is SGHTA and CDR2 is FQGNSA. The ends were cut back, 2 bases at V and 3 bases at J, with 5 bases in the middle. The length of the CDR3 is 12 residues. This clonotype showed up many times. Its antigen is as yet unknown. TCRdb ran MiXCR on the multiplex PCR reads and lists one entry per CDR3 protein. The sample has about 220,000 distinct CDR3 sequences; roughly a third are singletons. This chain links TRBV7-2 with TRBJ2-7; D gene ambiguous. The receptor comes from a female donor with breast cancer. Some clones in this sample may be carry-over from other donors' samples. Source material: axillary lymph node tissue. In DNA, the CDR3 is TGTGCCAGCAGCTTAAGGCACTACGAGCAGTACTTC. Protein product: CASSLRHYEQYF.